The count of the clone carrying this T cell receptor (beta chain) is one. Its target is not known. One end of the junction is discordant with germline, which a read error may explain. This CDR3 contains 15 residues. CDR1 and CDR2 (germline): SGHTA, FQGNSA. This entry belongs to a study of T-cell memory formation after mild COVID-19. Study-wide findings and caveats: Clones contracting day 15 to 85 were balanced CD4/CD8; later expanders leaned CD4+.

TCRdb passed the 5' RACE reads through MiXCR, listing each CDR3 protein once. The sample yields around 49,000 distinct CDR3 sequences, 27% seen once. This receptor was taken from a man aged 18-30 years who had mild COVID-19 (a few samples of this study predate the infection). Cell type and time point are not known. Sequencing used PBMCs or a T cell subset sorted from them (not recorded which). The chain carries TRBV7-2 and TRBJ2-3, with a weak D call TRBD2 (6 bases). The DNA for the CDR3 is TGTGCCAGCAGCCCCCCCATGGGACTCCCAGATACGCAGTGTTTT. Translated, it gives CASSPPMGLPDTQCF.